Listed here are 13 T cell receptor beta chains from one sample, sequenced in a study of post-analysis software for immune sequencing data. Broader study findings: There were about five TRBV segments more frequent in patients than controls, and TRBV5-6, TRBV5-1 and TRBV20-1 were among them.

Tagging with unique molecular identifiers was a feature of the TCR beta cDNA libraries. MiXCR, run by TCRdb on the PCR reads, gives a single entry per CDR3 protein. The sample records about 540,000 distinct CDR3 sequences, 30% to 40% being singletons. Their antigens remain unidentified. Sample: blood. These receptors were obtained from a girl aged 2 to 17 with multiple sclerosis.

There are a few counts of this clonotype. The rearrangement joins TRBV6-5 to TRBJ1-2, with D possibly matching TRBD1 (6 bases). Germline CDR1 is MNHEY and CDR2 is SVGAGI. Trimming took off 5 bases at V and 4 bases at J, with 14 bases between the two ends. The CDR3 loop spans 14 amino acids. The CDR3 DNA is TGTGCCAGCAGTACCGACAGGACTTTCTATGGCTACACCTTC. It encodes CASSTDRTFYGYTF.

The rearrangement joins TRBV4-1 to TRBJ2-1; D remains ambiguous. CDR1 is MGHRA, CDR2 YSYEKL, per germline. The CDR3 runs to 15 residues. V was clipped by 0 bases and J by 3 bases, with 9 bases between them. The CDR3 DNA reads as TGCGCCAGCAGCCAAGATGGCGGAAACTACAATGAGCAGTTCTTC. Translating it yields CASSQDGGNYNEQFF.

The CDR3 loop is CASSLDPLGRGLYGYTF. The DNA for the CDR3 is TGTGCCAGCAGTTTAGATCCACTTGGCAGGGGTCTCTATGGCTACACCTTC. The chain carries TRBV27 and TRBJ1-2; possible D gene TRBD1, 6 bases. The V gene's germline CDR1 is MNHEY and CDR2 SMNVEV (reference sequence). The CDR3 runs to 17 residues. V was shortened by 2 bases and J by 4 bases, with 20 bases between the two germline ends.

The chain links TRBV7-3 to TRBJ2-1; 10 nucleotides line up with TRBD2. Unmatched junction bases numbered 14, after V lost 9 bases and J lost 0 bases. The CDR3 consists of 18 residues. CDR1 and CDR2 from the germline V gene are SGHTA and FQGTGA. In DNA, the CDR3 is TGTGCCAGTGCAGCAGCGGGGGGGCCGGGGTTCTCCTACAATGAGCAGTTCTTC. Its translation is CASAAAGGPGFSYNEQFF.

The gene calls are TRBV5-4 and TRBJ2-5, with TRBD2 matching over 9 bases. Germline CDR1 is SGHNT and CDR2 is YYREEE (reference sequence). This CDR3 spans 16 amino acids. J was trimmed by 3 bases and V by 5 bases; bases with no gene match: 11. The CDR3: CASSSVGRGGEETQYF. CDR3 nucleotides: TGTGCCAGCAGTTCCGTTGGGCGGGGGGGAGAAGAGACCCAGTACTTC. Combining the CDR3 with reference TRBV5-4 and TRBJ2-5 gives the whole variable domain ETGVTQSPTHLIKTRGQQVTLRCSSQSGHNTVSWYQQALGQGPQFIFQYYREEENGRGNFPPRFSGLQFPNYSSELNVNALELDDSALYLCASSSVGRGGEETQYFGPGTRLLVL.

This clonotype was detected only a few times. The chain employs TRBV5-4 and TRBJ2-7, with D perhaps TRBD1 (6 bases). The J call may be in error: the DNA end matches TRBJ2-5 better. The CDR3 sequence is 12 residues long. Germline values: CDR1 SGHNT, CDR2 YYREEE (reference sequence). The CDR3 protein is CASSRTEETQYF. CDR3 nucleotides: TGTGCCAGCAGCCGGACAGAAGAGACCCAGTACTTC.

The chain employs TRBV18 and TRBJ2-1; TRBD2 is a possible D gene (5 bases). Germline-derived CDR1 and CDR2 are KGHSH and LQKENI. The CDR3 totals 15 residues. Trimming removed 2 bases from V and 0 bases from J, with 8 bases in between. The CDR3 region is CASSPGRGSYNEQFF. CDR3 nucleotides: TGTGCCAGCTCACCAGGCCGGGGCTCCTACAATGAGCAGTTCTTC.

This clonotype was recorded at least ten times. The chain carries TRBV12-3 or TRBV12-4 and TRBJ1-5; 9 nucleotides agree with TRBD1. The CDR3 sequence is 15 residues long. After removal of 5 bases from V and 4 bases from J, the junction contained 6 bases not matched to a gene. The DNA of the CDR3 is TGTGCCAGCAGTCAGACAGGGGGGGGAAATCAGCCCCAGCATTTT. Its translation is CASSQTGGGNQPQHF.

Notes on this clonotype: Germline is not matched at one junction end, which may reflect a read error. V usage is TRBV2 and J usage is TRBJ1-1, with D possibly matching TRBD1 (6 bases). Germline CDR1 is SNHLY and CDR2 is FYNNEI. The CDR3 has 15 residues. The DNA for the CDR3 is TGTGCCACCAAAGGGGCAGGGGAGCTGAACACTGAGGCTTTCTTT. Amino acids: CATKGAGELNTEAFF. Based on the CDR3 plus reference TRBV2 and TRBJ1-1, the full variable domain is EPEVTQTPSHQVTQMGQEVILRCVPISNHLYFYWYRQILGQKVEFLVSFYNNEISEKSEIFDDQFSVERPDGSNFTLKIRSTKLEDSAMYFCATKGAGELNTEAFFGQGTRLTVV.

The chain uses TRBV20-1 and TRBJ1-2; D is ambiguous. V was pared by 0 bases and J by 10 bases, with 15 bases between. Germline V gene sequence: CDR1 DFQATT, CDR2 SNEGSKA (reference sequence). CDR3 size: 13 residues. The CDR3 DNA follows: TGCAGTGCTAGAGATCTCTTATCTGAGGTCTACACCTTC. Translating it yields CSARDLLSEVYTF.

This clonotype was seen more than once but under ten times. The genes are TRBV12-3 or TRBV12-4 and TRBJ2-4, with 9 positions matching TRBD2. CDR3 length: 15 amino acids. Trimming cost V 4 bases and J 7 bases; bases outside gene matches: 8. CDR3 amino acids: CASSSAGGLSNIQYF. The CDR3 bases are TGTGCCAGCAGTTCAGCGGGGGGCTTGTCGAACATTCAGTACTTC.

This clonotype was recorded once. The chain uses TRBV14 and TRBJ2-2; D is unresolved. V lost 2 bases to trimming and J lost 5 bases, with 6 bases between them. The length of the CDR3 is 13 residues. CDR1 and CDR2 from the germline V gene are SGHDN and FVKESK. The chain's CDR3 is CASSQLPTGELFF. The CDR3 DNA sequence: TGTGCCAGCAGCCAACTCCCGACCGGGGAGCTGTTTTTT.

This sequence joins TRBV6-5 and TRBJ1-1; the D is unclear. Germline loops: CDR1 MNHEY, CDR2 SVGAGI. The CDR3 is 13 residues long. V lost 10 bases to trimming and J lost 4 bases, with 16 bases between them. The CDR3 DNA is TGTGCCACTACGTCACCCTGGGGCACTGAAGCTTTCTTT. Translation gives CATTSPWGTEAFF.